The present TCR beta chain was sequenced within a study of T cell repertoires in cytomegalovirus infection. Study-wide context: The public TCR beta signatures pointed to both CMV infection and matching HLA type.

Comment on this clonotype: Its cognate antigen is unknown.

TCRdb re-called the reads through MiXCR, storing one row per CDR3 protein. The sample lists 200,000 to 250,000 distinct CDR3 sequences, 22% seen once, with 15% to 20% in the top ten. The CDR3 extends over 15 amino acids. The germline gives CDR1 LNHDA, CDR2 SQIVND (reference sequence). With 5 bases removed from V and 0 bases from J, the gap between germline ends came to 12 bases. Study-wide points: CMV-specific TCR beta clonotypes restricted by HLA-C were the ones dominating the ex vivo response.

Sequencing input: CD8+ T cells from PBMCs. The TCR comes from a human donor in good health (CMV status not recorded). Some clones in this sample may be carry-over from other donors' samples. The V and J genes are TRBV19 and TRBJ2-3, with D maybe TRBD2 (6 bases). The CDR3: CASSADYTSTDTQYF. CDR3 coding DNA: TGTGCCAGTAGTGCGGACTACACTAGCACAGATACGCAGTATTTT.